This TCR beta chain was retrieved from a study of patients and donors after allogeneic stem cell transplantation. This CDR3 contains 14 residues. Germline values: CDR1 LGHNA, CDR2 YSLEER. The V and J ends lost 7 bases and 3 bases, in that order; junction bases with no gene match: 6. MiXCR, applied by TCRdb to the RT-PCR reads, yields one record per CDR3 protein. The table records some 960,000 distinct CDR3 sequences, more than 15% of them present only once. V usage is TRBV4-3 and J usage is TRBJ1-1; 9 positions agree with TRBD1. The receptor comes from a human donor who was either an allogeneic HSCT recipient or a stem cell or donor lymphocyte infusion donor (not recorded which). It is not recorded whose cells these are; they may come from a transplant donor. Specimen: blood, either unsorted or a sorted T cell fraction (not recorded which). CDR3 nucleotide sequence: TGCGCCAGCACCGCGACAGGGGGTGACACTGAAGCTTTCTTT. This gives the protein CASTATGGDTEAFF.